This T cell receptor beta chain was documented in a study of T cell responses to AZD1222 COVID-19 vaccine. Sequencing was performed with immunoSEQ multiplex PCR; in TCRdb, only in-frame clones are kept and a portion is missing. Of around 140,000 clones listed, 80% to 95% are singletons. Per germline, CDR1 KGHSH and CDR2 LQKENI. V lost 6 bases and J 0 bases, leaving 11 bases between the germline ends. CDR3 size: 15 residues. About this clone: The antigen is not known.

Study-wide results and caveats: Donors were largely white British and mainly female; clonal diversity was possibly underestimated. Repertoires were obtained solely post-peak T cell response. Spike-specific TCR depth and breadth grew after two AZD1222 doses.

The source of this sequence is an adult who received the AZD1222 COVID-19 vaccine. V usage is TRBV18 and J usage is TRBJ2-2; D is ambiguous. The material was peripheral blood, obtained 28 days after the second AZD1222 dose. Here the CDR3 reads CASSRLTSNTGELFF. The DNA for the CDR3 is TGTGCCAGCTCCCGTTTGACATCGAACACCGGGGAGCTGTTTTTT. Full variable domain (remainder filled in from reference TRBV18 and TRBJ2-2): NAGVMQNPRHLVRRRGQEARLRCSPMKGHSHVYWYRQLPEEGLKFMVYLQKENIIDESGMPKERFSAEFPKEGPSILRIQQVVRGDSAAYFCASSRLTSNTGELFFGEGSRLTVL.